These 10 T cell receptor beta chains were all obtained from the same sample, sequenced in a study of CD8+CD57+ T cells in acquired aplastic anemia (dated by TCRdb to 2017 to 2018). The instrument given in TCRdb is Illumina HiSeq 2000. Genomic DNA served as template for TCR beta VDJ combination and CDR3 sequence profiling. Using fastp at Q25 and MiXCR, TCRdb reprocessed the public reads and kept productive beta chains. Every CDR3 protein is listed once, alongside the most common genes and DNA of its rows. The sample contains some 200,000 distinct CDR3 sequences, less than 60% of them found a single time. The top ten hold under 2% of the sample. Flow cytometry had shown CD8+CD57+ cell expansion in the patients selected for sequencing. The sample was sorted CD4+, CD8+, or CD8+CD57+ T cells (not recorded which) from PBMCs. All receptors derive from a human donor with aplastic anemia.

V usage is TRBV9 and J usage is TRBJ2-3, with 8 bases aligning to TRBD2. The CDR3 has 15 amino acids. V was clipped by 2 bases and J by 2 bases; unmatched bases: 4. Germline V gene lookup returns CDR1 SGDLS and CDR2 YYNGEE. In DNA form, the CDR3 reads TGTGCCAGCAGCGTTGAGCGGGAGCTCACAGATACGCAGTATTTT. This encodes CASSVERELTDTQYF.

In this sample, this clonotype turned up a few times. J is TRBJ1-6 and V is TRBV15; 7 bases align to TRBD1. The trim removed 6 bases at V and 5 bases at J, leaving 7 bases unmatched. The CDR3 runs 15 residues. Per germline, CDR1 LNHNV and CDR2 YYDKDF (reference sequence). The CDR3 DNA reads TGTGCCACCAGTAGAACAGGGGACAATAATTCACCCCTCCACTTT. Its translation: CATSRTGDNNSPLHF.

This clonotype was detected ten times or more. J is TRBJ1-3 and V is TRBV10-3; 7 nucleotides agree with TRBD1. Germline V CDR1 and CDR2: ENHRY, SYGVKD. The CDR3 runs 16 residues. The ends lost 5 bases at V and 7 bases at J; junction bases unmatched: 14. Here the CDR3 DNA reads TGTGCCATCAGTTCCCAAGGGACAGAAACCCGGAACACCATATATTTT. It encodes CAISSQGTETRNTIYF.

This clonotype has more than one count but fewer than ten. At one of its ends the junction is not consistent with the germline gene, which may arise from a read error. The chain combines TRBV3-1 with TRBJ2-1; TRBD2 agrees at 10 bases. CDR3 length equals 17 residues. CDR1 LGHDT and CDR2 YNNKEL come from the germline V gene (reference sequence). CDR3 amino acids: CASSQRTDGLAVSDRHF. The CDR3 nucleotides are TGTGCCAGCAGCCAACGGACGGACGGACTAGCGGTATCGGATCGGCACTTC.

This clonotype has ten or more counts. The chain carries TRBV30 and TRBJ2-5; a possible D gene is TRBD2 (6 bases). Trimming took 2 bases from V and 5 from J, leaving 18 bases between them. CDR1 is GTSNPN and CDR2 is SVGIG in the germline V gene (reference sequence). The CDR3 is made up of 15 amino acids. The CDR3 DNA follows: TGTGCCTGGAGTCCCCACAGACTAGTCTCGGAGACCCAGTACTTC. It yields the protein CAWSPHRLVSETQYF.

This clonotype was recorded many times. The genes are TRBV5-1 and TRBJ1-1; D is unresolved. The CDR3 extends over 17 amino acids. Germline CDR1 SGHRS, CDR2 YFSETQ. V lost 3 bases to trimming and J lost 0 bases, with 18 bases between them. CDR3 sequence: CASSSGPFGTMNTEAFF. As DNA, the CDR3 is TGCGCCAGCAGCTCCGGACCGTTCGGAACCATGAACACTGAAGCTTTCTTT.

This clonotype was recorded at least ten times. The chain joins TRBV12-3 or TRBV12-4 to TRBJ2-5, with 7 positions matching TRBD2. The CDR3 extends over 16 amino acids. The ends lost 5 bases at V and 4 bases at J; junction bases unmatched: 13. Here the CDR3 reads CASSPYSGRVRETQYF. In DNA, the CDR3 is TGTGCCAGCAGTCCATATAGCGGGCGGGTAAGAGAGACCCAGTACTTC.

This clonotype was seen ten or more times. V usage is TRBV12-3 or TRBV12-4 and J usage is TRBJ2-7; 10 bases are a match to TRBD2. V lost 3 bases to trimming and J lost 5 bases; unmatched junction nucleotides: 7. The length of the CDR3 is 15 residues. Here the CDR3 DNA reads TGTGCCAGCAGTTTGTCGGGACTAGCGACTCACGAGCAGTACTTC. Translating gives CASSLSGLATHEQYF.

This clonotype came up many times. This chain uses TRBV5-1 with TRBJ1-1; 9 bases match TRBD1. V trimming: 6 bases; J trimming: 1 base; junction bases outside the gene matches: 4. The CDR3 runs to 14 residues. Per the germline V gene, CDR1 is SGHRS and CDR2 is YFSETQ. CDR3 nucleotides: TGCGCCAGCAACCCGGGACAGGGGAACACTGAAGCTTTCTTT. This translates into CASNPGQGNTEAFF.

Many counts were recorded for this clonotype. This rearrangement joins TRBV19 to TRBJ2-1; TRBD2 might be the D (6 bases). The CDR3 covers 16 residues. The germline gives CDR1 LNHDA, CDR2 SQIVND (reference sequence). Between the trimmed V and J ends, which lost 6 bases and 0 bases, there was a span of 15 bases. CDR3: CASSLLGLPSYNEQFF. The CDR3 DNA reads TGTGCCAGTAGCTTGCTGGGACTCCCCTCCTACAATGAGCAGTTCTTC.